This entry features one TCR beta chain sequence. There is no known antigen for this receptor. Per-base qualities were not stored, and no clone one base away is much larger. The sample comes from a study of shared clonotypes between healthy human individuals (TCRdb year 2020). In terms of the full investigation: The cohort included three men and a couple of women between 18 and 49 years of age. Leukapheresis yielded between about 0.94 and 9.5 billion PBMCs per donor. For each donor, CD4 naive and CD4 memory were each given three plates, CD8 naive was given two plates, and CD8 memory was given one plate. Blood TCR repertoires of five healthy adults were deeply sequenced to estimate repertoire size and the extent of clonotype sharing between individuals. Libraries were prepared and TCR repertoires were sequenced by different laboratories using diverse techniques, in order to increase sequencing depth and limit assay-specific biases. Overall results and qualifications from the work: Even with the large sequencing depth, rarefaction of the sorted-subset datasets indicated that sequencing was incomplete. Compared with non-shared clonotypes, the clonotypes found in all four sorted-subset donors had higher generation probabilities. When four donors were compared, the shared fraction of clonotypes was approximately 5% for naive CD4, 3% to 4% for naive CD8, 2% to 2.5% for memory CD4, and 0.3% to 0.5% for memory CD8. Estimated clonotype richness was generally larger for naive than for memory subsets. The small number of donors limited the genetic and exposure-history diversity represented. Pairwise subsampling indicated that sequencing depth was expected to affect the degree of clonotype sharing among donors. Sampling was restricted to blood, and TCR repertoires in tissue are likely to differ from TCR repertoires in blood.

The CDR3 numbers 14 residues from cysteine through phenylalanine. Only the CDR3 DNA is retained, 42 bases long and in frame from the first base. The junction carries 10 bases between V and J, which are trimmed by 0 bases and 4 bases respectively. The germline V gene encodes CDR1 ENHRY and CDR2 SYGVKD. Donors were healthy HIV-negative adults with no recently reported acute infections or vaccinations. Every donor was a Caucasian adult living in Nashville, Tennessee, USA. Magnetic negative selection was used to enrich CD4+ T cells, after which naive cells were positively selected on CD45RA and the negative fraction became the memory subset. Blood was collected by leukapheresis, and PBMCs were isolated by Ficoll-Histopaque density gradient centrifugation and then cryopreserved in liquid nitrogen vapor phase. Purity and quantity of every magnetically sorted T cell population were checked by analytical flow cytometry. From each sorted fraction, genomic DNA was isolated and quantified by UV absorbance on a Nanodrop 2000c.

Using the deep immunoSEQ assay, TCR CDR3 regions were amplified from genomic DNA by multiplex PCR. For each cell subset, the extracted genomic DNA was distributed evenly across all wells of several immunoSEQ 96-well plates, and each plate served as one replicate. Each replicate PCR for sorted subsets received around 200 ng genomic DNA, equal to 28,000 or so T cell genomes. Purified libraries were measured with a Qubit 3.0 fluorometer, size-checked on a Bioanalyzer 2100, and measured again with the KAPA Library Quantification kit. Each immunoSEQ 96-well plate was sequenced on its own single-read 150-cycle Illumina NextSeq 550 flow cell. Regarding the original processing steps: Because the immunoSEQ output held only junctional sequences and lacked quality scores, the filtering could not match the filtering applied to full-length reads. To assign V/J genes and CDR3, sequences were annotated against IMGT germline references using PyIR, a Python wrapper for IgBLAST v1.9. Reads were filtered out if the reads had weak V/J assignments (E-value above 1e-6), no CDR3, stop codons, out-of-frame junctions, or ambiguous translated residues. V3J clonotypes were defined as sequences sharing the same inferred V gene, J gene, and CDR3 amino acid sequence. Percentage overlap between repertoires was calculated by dividing the number of shared unique clonotypes by the size of the smaller repertoire. Three approaches were used to assess repertoire richness: RTK rarefaction, the Chao1 estimator, and Recon v2.1 estimates of unobserved clonotypes. OLGA was used to compute generation probabilities for all TCRbeta clonotypes that the gDNA method yielded from four donors. TCRdb re-hosts the immuneACCESS table, in-frame sequences only. Its copies lack some clones; in the studies checked, an unresolved V gene accounts for under half of them, and the cause for the rest is not known. For V, J and clone size, that table is used; D and trimming come from the DNA. Within this sample are about 680,000 clones, with more than 70% of them counted one time only. The biggest ten clones account for around 1.8% of the sample.

Specimen: memory CD4+ T cells sorted from blood. According to the study, the label for this sample's cell subset or site signals: CD45RA-negative fraction. The rearranged segments are TRBV10-3 and TRBJ2-7, and perhaps TRBD1 as D gene, on 5 matching bases. The TCR comes from a woman under 40 in good health. The nucleotides read TGTGCCATCAGTGAGTCGACAGATGGATACGAGCAGTACTTC. Translated, it reads CAISESTDGYEQYF.